This is a list of T cell receptor beta chains from one sample in a study of blood T cells in healthy people across ages. TCRdb independently ran MiXCR on the 5' RACE reads; one entry per CDR3 protein. The top ten hold about 11% of the sample, which has about 1.6 million distinct CDR3 sequences, 30% to 35% seen once. Sequenced material: blood. These receptors originate from a woman in her twenties or thirties in good health. CDR3s include the opening cysteine and the closing phenylalanine or tryptophan. The D gene is left open where the match is weak. A row's size may be missing; if present it is once, few, many or a size class.

>TRBV29-1|few|TRBD1|TRBJ1-2
TGCAGCGCCCTACTCCGACAGGGAAACTATGGCTACACCTTC
CSALLRQGNYGYTF
>TRBV6-1|few|NA|TRBJ1-5
TGTGCCAGCAGTGACCGGGAAGGGACAACCCGGGGGAATCAGCCCCAGCATTTT
CASSDREGTTRGNQPQHF
>TRBV5-6|NA|NA|TRBJ2-3
TGTGCCAGCAGCTCCGGGATACTTGATACGCAGTATTTT
CASSSGILDTQYF
>TRBV20-1|few|NA|TRBJ2-1
TGCAGTGCCGGCCCTAGCGCCCCAAAGGGGAATGAGCAGTTCTTC
CSAGPSAPKGNEQFF
>TRBV7-9|NA|NA|TRBJ1-5
TGTGCCAGCAGCTCCGGACTTTGGCAGAATCAGCCCCAGCATTTT
CASSSGLWQNQPQHF
>TRBV7-2|once|NA|TRBJ2-3
TGTGCCAGCAGCCAGTCCTGGCTAGTAACAGGTACGCAGTATTTT
CASSQSWLVTGTQYF
>TRBV27|many|NA|TRBJ2-6
TGTGCCAGCAGTTTTTCCGATTCAGGAGGTGGGGCCAACGTCCTGACTTTC
CASSFSDSGGGANVLTF
>TRBV7-9|NA|NA|TRBJ2-7
TGTGCCAGCAGCGTAAGCCCGGGACCATCCGCCTACGAGCAGTACTTC
CASSVSPGPSAYEQYF
>TRBV6-6|NA|TRBD1|TRBJ2-5
TGTGCCAGCAGTTCGGACAGGGCCCCGCCGGGGACCCAGTACTTC
CASSSDRAPPGTQYF
>TRBV10-3|NA|NA|TRBJ1-3
TGTGCCATCAGTGAGTCTGTAGGGACCATATATTTT
CAISESVGTIYF